A single sample gave rise to the 2 T cell receptor beta chains below, sequenced in a study of T cell repertoires in cytomegalovirus infection. TCRdb re-called the reads through MiXCR, storing one row per CDR3 protein. The table has some 700,000 distinct CDR3 sequences, roughly 36% seen once. Sequencing was performed on PBMCs. These TCRs come from a human donor in good health (CMV status not recorded). Some clones in this sample may be carry-over from other donors' samples.

V gene TRBV6-6 combines with J gene TRBJ2-1; 7 bases agree with TRBD2. Unmatched junction bases numbered 1, after V lost 5 bases and J lost 0 bases. Looked up from germline, CDR1 is MNHNY and CDR2 is SVGAGI (reference sequence). The CDR3 is 14 amino acids. The CDR3 DNA sequence: TGTGCCAGCAGTACTAGCGACTCCTACAATGAGCAGTTCTTC. This translates into CASSTSDSYNEQFF.

The rearrangement links TRBV6-5 to TRBJ1-5, with D hard to call. The V end lost 5 bases, the J end lost 2 bases, and 28 bases lay between the germline ends. This CDR3 has 20 amino acids. In germline, CDR1 is MNHEY, CDR2 SVGAGI. CDR3 bases: TGTGCCAGCAGTCCCCACAACCCCATGTCAGGAGGGAGTGGCAATCAGCCCCAGCATTTT. It is translated as CASSPHNPMSGGSGNQPQHF.